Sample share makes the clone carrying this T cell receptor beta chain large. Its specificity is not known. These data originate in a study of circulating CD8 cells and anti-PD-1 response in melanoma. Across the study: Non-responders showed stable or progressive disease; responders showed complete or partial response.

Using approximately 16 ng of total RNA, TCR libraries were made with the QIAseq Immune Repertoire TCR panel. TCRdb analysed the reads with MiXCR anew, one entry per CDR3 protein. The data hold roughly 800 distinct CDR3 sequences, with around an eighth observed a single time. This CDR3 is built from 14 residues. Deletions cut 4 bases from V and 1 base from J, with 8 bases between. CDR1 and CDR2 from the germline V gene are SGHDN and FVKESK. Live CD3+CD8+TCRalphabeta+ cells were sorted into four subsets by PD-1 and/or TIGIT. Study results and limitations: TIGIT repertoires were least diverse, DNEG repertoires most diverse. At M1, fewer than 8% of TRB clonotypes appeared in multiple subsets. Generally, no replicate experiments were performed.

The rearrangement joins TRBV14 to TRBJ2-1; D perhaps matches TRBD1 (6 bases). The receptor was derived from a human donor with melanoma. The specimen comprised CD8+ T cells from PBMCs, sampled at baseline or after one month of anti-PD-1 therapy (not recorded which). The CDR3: CASSRQVSYNEQFF. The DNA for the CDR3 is TGTGCCAGCAGCCGACAGGTTTCCTACAATGAGCAGTTCTTC.